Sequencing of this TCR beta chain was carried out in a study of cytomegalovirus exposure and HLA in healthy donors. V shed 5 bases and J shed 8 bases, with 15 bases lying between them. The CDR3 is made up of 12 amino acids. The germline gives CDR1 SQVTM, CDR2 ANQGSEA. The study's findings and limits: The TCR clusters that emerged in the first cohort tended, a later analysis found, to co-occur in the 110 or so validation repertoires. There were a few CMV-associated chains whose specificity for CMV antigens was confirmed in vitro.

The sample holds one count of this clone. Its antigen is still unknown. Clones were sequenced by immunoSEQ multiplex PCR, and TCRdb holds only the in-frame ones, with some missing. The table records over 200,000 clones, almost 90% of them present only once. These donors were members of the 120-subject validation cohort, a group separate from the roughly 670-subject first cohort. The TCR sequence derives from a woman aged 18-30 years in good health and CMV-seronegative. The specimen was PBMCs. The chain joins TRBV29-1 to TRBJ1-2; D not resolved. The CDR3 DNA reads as TGCAGCGTTAGGACGAGGGAAGCAGGCTACACCTTC. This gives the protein CSVRTREAGYTF.